This is a list of T cell receptor beta chains from one sample in a study of cytomegalovirus exposure and HLA in healthy donors. Clones were read by immunoSEQ multiplex PCR, and TCRdb kept only the in-frame ones, dropping some. The sample holds approximately 50,000 clones. The source material was PBMCs. The receptors derive from a female donor in good health and CMV-seronegative. Both conserved end residues are trimmed from each CDR3.

j_call v_call cdr3_aa
TRBJ2-7 TRBV7-2 ASSRSGGVLYEQY
TRBJ1-3 TRBV6-5 ASSRDRFSGNTIY
TRBJ1-5 TRBV18 ASSPTGLVQPQH
TRBJ2-5 TRBV5-1 ASSLASGPPKETQY
TRBJ1-1 TRBV27 ASSPETGMNTEAF
TRBJ2-7 TRBV15 ATSSWGSTYEQY
TRBJ1-1 TRBV12-5 ASGLVRGTEAF
TRBJ2-7 TRBV18 ASSPRQGIDEQY
TRBJ1-1 TRBV19 ASSRRGQGSEAF
TRBJ1-1 TRBV5-1 ASSWDTMNTEAF
TRBJ1-2 TRBV7-9 ASSLAPDRAGYT
TRBJ2-7 TRBV6-5 ASSWGRGGEQY
TRBJ1-1 TRBV7-9 ASSSQQGITEAF
TRBJ1-2 TRBV28 ASRPTGSGYT
TRBJ2-2 TRBV5-1 ASSLSAQGGGELF
TRBJ1-2 TRBV20-1 SAGQVYGYT
TRBJ2-7 TRBV30 AWSYRRTSSAYEQY
TRBJ1-2 TRBV4-2 ASSPDRGGIYT
TRBJ1-1 TRBV6-5 ASRNRVTTEAF
TRBJ1-1 TRBV7-9 ASSFVSGNTEAF